This T cell receptor beta chain was captured by sequencing in a study of blood T cell repertoires in COVID-19. On the study more broadly: Material from acute and convalescent COVID-19 was sourced from the United States, Italy and Spain. Sample material is recorded as cDNA or gDNA derived from T cells, B-cell-depleted T cells, or PBMCs.

The germline V gene has CDR1 DFQATT and CDR2 SNEGSKA (reference sequence). The CDR3 is made up of 11 amino acids. V was shortened by 3 bases and J by 3 bases, with 5 bases between the two germline ends. TCRdb's table, derived via immunoSEQ multiplex PCR, lists solely in-frame clones and lacks some. The table shows about 210,000 clones, with roughly nine tenths occurring only once. A remark on this clone: This CDR3 is also generated by other DNA sequences in the sample.

J is TRBJ1-2 and V is TRBV20-1; possibly TRBD1 for D (5 bases). The sequence came from a man aged 35 to 55 with acute or convalescent COVID-19. Material for sequencing was peripheral blood. The DNA for the CDR3 is TGCAGTGCTAGGACAGACTATGGCTACACCTTC. Protein product: CSARTDYGYTF.